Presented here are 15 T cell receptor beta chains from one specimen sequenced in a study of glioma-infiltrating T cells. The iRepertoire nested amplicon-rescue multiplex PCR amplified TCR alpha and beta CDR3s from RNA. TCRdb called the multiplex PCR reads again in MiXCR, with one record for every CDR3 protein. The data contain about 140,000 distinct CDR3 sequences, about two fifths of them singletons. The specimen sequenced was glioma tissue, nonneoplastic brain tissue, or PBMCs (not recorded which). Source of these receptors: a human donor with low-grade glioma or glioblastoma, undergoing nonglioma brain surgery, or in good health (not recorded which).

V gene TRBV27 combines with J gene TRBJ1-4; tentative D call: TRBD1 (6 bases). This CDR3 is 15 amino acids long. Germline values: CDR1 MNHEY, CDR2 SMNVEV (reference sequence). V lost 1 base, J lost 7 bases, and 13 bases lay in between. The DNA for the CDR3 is TGTGCCAGCAGTTTATTTTACAGGGAGGGTGAAAAACTGTTTTTT. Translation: CASSLFYREGEKLFF.

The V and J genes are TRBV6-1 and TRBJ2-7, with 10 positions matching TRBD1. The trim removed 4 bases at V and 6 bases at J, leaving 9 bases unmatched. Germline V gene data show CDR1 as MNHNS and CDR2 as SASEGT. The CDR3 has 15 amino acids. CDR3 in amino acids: CASSGTGTGVSEQYF. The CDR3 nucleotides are TGTGCCAGCAGTGGAACCGGGACAGGGGTCTCCGAGCAGTACTTC.

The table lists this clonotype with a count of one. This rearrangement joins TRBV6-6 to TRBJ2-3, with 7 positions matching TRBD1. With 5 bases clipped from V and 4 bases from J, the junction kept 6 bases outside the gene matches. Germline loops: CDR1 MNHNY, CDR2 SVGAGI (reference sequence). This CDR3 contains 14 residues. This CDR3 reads CASSRTGGSDTQYF. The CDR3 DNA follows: TGTGCCAGCAGTCGGACAGGTGGATCAGATACGCAGTATTTT.

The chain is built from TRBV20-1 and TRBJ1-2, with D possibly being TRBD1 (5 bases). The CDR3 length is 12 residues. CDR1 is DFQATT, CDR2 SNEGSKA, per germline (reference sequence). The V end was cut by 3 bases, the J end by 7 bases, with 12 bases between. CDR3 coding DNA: TGCAGTGCTAGGACCGGGACGTCTGGCTACACCTTC. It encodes CSARTGTSGYTF.

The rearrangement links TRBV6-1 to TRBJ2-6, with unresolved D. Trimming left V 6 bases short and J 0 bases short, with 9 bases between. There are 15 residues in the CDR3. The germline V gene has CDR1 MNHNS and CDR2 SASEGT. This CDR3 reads CASRRQLSGANVLTF. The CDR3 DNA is TGTGCCAGCAGGCGACAACTCTCTGGGGCCAACGTCCTGACTTTC.

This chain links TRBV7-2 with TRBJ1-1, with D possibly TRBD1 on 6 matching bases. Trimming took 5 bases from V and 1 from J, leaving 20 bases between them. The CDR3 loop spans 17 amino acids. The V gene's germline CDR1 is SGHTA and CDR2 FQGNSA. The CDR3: CASSQGQFNLTNTEAFF. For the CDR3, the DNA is TGTGCCAGCAGCCAAGGACAGTTCAACTTGACGAACACTGAAGCTTTCTTT. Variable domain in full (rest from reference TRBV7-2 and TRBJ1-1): GAGVSQSPSNKVTEKGKDVELRCDPISGHTALYWYRQSLGQGLEFLIYFQGNSAPDKSGLPSDRFSAERTGGSVSTLTIQRTQQEDSAVYLCASSQGQFNLTNTEAFFGQGTRLTVV.

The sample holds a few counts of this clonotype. The CDR3 protein is CASSHSPGQDIQPQHF. CDR3 in DNA: TGTGCCAGCAGCCACTCGCCGGGACAGGATATCCAGCCCCAGCATTTT. The chain joins TRBV4-2 to TRBJ1-5; TRBD1 matches 8 bases. Per the germline V gene, CDR1 is LGHNA and CDR2 is YNFKEQ. V lost 3 bases, J lost 7 bases, and 11 bases stayed unmatched. The CDR3 runs to 16 residues.

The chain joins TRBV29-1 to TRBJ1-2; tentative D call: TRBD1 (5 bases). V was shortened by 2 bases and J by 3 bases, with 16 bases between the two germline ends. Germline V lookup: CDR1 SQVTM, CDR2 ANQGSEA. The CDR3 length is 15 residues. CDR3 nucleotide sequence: TGCAGCGTTGAAATCCCCCCGACAGCTGACTATGGCTACACCTTC. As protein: CSVEIPPTADYGYTF.

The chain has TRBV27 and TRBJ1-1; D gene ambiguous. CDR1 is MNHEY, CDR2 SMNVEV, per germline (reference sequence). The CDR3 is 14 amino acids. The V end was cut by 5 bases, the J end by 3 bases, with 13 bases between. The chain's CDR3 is CASSRGPQDTEAFF. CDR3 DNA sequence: TGTGCCAGCAGTAGAGGACCTCAGGACACTGAAGCTTTCTTT.

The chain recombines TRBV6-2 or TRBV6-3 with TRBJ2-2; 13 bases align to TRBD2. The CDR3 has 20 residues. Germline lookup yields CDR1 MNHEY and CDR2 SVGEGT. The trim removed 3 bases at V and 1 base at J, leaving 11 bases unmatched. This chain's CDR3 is CASSYVLSGLAGQNTGELFF. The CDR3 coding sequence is TGTGCCAGCAGTTATGTCCTTTCGGGACTAGCGGGGCAGAACACCGGGGAGCTGTTTTTT.

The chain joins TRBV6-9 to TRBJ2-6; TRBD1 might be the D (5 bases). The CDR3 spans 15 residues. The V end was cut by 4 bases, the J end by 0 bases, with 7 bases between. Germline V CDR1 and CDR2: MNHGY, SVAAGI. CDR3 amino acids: CASSSTGSGANVLTF. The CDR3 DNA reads TGTGCCAGCAGTTCAACAGGCTCTGGGGCCAACGTCCTGACTTTC.

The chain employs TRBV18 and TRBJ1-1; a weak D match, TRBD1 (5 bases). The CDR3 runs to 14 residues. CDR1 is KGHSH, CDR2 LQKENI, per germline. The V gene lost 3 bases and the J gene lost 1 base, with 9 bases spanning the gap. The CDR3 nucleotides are TGTGCCAGCTCACCGTCGACAGAGAACACTGAAGCTTTCTTT. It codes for CASSPSTENTEAFF.

The CDR3 reads CSARDGYSNQPQHF. The CDR3 DNA follows: TGCAGTGCTAGAGATGGTTATAGCAATCAGCCCCAGCATTTT. The chain combines TRBV20-1 with TRBJ1-5, with D uncertain. Per the germline V gene, CDR1 is DFQATT and CDR2 is SNEGSKA (reference sequence). This CDR3 region has 14 residues. V dropped 0 bases and J dropped 0 bases, with 6 bases sitting between them.

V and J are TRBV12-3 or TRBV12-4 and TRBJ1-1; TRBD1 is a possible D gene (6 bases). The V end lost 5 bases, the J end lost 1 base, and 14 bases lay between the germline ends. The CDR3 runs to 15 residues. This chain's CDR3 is CASSPWGATNTEAFF. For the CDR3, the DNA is TGTGCCAGCAGTCCATGGGGGGCCACGAACACTGAAGCTTTCTTT.

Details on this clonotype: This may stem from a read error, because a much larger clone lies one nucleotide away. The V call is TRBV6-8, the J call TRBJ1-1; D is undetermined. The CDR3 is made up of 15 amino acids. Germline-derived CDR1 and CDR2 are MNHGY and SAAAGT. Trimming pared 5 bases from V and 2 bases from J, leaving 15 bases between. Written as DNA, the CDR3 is TGTGCCAGCAGTCCCTCGGGAGCTTTTAACACTGAAGCTTTCTTT. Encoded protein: CASSPSGAFNTEAFF.